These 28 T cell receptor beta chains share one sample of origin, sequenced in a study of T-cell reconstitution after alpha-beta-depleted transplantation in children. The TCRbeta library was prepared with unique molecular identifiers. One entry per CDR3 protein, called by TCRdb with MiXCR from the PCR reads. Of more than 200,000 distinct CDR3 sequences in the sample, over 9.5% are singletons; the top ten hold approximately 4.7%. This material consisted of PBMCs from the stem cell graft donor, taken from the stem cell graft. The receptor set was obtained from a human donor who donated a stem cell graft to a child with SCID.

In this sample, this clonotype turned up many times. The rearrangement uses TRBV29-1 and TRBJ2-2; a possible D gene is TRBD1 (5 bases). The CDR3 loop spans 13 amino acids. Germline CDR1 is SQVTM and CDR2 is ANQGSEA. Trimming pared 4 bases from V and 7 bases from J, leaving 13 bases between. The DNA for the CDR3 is TGCAGCGTTGGGCGACAGATGGACGGGGAGCTGTTTTTT. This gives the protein CSVGRQMDGELFF.

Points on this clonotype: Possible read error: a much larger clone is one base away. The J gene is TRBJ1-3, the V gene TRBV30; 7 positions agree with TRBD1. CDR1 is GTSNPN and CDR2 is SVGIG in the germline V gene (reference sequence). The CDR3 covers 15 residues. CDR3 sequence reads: CGWSGDRRTGNTIYF. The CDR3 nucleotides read TGTGGCTGGAGTGGGGACAGACGAACTGGAAACACCATATATTTT.

In DNA form, the CDR3 reads TGCGCCAGCAGCCCCGAGGGGTCCGAGCAGTACTTC. It codes for CASSPEGSEQYF. The chain employs TRBV5-1 and TRBJ2-7, with D perhaps TRBD1 or TRBD2 (5 bases each). This CDR3 is built from 12 residues. V was cut by 4 bases and J by 6 bases, with 11 bases left in between. Germline CDR1 is SGHRS and CDR2 is YFSETQ.

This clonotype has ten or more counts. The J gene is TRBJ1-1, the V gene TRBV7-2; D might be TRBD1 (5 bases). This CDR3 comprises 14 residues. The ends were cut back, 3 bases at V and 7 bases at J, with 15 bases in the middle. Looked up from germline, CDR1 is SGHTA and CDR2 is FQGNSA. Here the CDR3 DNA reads TGTGCCAGCAGCTTGTTGGGTGGGGGGTATGAAGCTTTCTTT. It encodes CASSLLGGGYEAFF.

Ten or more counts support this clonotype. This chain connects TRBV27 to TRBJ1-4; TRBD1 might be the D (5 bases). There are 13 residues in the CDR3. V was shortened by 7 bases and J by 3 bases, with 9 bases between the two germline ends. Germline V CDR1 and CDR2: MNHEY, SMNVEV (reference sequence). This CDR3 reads CASKRDPNEKLFF. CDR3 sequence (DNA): TGTGCCAGCAAGAGGGACCCTAATGAAAAACTGTTTTTT.

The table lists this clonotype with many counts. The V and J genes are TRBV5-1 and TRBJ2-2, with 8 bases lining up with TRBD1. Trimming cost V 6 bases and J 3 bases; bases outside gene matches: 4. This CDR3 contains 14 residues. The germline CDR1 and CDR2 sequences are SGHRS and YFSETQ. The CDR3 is CASKDRADTGELFF. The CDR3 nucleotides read TGCGCCAGCAAGGACAGGGCGGACACCGGGGAGCTGTTTTTT.

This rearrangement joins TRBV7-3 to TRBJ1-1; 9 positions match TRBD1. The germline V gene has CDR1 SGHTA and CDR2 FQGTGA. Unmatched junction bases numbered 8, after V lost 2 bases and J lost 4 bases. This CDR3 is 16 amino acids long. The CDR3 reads CASSLDPTGGFTEAFF. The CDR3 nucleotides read TGTGCCAGCAGCTTAGACCCGACAGGGGGTTTCACTGAAGCTTTCTTT.

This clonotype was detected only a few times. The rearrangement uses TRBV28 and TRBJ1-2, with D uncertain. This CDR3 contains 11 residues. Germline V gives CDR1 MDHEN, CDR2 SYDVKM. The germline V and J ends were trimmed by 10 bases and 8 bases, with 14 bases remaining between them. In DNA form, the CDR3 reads TGTGCCACCAGCGTGGTGAGGGGCTACACCTTC. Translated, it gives CATSVVRGYTF.

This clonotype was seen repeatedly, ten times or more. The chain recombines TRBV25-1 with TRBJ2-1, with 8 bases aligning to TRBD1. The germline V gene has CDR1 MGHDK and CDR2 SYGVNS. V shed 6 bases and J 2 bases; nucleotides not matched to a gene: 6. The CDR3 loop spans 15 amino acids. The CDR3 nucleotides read TGTGCCAGCAGGCTAGGACAGGGCACCTACAATGAGCAGTTCTTC. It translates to CASRLGQGTYNEQFF.

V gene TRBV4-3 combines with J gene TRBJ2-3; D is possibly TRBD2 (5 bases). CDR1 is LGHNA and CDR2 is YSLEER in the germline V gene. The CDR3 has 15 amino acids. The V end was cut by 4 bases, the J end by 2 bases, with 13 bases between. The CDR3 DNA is TGCGCCAGCAGCCCTGGACTGGAACCCACAGATACGCAGTATTTT. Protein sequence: CASSPGLEPTDTQYF.

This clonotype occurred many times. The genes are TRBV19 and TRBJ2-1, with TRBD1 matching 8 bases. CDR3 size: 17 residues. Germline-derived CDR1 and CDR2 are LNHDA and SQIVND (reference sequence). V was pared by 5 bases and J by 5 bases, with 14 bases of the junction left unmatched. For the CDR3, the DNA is TGTGCCAGTAGTGCTCAGTGGACAGGGCACCTGAACAATGAGCAGTTCTTC. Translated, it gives CASSAQWTGHLNNEQFF.

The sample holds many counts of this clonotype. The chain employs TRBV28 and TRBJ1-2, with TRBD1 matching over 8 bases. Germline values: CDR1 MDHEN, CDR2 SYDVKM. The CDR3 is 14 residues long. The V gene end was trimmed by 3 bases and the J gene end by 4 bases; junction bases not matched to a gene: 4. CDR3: CASSFPGQAYGYTF. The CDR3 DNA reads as TGTGCCAGCAGTTTTCCGGGACAGGCCTATGGCTACACCTTC.

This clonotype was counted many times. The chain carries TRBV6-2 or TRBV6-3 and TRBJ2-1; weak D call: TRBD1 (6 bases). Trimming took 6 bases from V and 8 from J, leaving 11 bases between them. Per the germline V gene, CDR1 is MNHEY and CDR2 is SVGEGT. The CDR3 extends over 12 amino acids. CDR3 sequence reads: CASSNRVDEQFF. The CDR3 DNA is TGTGCCAGCAGCAACAGGGTCGATGAGCAGTTCTTC.

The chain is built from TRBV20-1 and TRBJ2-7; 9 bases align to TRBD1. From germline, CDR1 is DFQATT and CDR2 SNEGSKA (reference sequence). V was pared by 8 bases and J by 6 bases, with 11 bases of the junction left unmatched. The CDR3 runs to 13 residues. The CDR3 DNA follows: TGCAGTTCCGGCCAGGGACAGGGCTCCGAGCAGTACTTC. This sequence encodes CSSGQGQGSEQYF.

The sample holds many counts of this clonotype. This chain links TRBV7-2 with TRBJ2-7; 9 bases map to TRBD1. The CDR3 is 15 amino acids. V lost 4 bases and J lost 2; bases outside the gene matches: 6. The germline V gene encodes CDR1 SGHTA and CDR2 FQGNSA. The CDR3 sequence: CASSSRTGVAYEQYF. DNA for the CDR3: TGTGCCAGCAGCTCCCGGACAGGGGTTGCCTACGAGCAGTACTTC.

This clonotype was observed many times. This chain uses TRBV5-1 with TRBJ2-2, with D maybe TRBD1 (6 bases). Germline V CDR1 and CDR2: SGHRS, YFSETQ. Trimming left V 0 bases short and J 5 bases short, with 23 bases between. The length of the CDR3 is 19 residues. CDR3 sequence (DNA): TGCGCCAGCAGCTTGGAAAACCCTATAGAACAGGGTCGGACCGGGGAGCTGTTTTTT. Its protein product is CASSLENPIEQGRTGELFF.

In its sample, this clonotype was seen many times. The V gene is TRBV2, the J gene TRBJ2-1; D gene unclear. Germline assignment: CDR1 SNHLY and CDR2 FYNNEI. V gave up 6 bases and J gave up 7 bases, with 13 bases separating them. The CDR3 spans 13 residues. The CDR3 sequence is CASSPGQRNEQFF. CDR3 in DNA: TGTGCCAGCAGCCCGGGCCAAAGGAATGAGCAGTTCTTC.

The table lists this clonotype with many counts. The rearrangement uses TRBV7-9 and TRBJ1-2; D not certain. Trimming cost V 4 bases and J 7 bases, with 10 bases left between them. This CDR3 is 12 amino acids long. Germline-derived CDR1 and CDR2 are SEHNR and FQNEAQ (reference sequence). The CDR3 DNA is TGTGCCAGCAGCTATTTCGGGAGTGGCTACACCTTC. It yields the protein CASSYFGSGYTF.

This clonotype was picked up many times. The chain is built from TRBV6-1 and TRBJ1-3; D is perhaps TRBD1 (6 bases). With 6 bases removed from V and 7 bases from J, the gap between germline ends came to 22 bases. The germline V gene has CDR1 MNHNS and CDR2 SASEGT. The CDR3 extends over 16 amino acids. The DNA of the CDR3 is TGTGCCAGCAGCCCCGGGATGGCAGGGGATGGGAACACCATATATTTT. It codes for CASSPGMAGDGNTIYF.

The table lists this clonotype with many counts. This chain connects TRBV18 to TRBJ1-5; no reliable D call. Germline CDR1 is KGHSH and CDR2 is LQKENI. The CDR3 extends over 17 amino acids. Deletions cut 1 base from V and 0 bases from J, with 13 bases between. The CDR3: CASSPRGETYSNQPQHF. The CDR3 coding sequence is TGTGCCAGCTCACCACGGGGAGAGACTTATAGCAATCAGCCCCAGCATTTT.

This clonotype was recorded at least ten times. The CDR3 here is CASSQVHRDGNTIYF. CDR3 nucleotide sequence: TGTGCCAGCAGCCAAGTTCACAGGGATGGAAACACCATATATTTT. The chain joins TRBV4-2 to TRBJ1-3; possibly TRBD1 for D (6 bases). The germline V gene encodes CDR1 LGHNA and CDR2 YNFKEQ. There are 15 residues in the CDR3. The ends were cut back, 1 base at V and 3 bases at J, with 10 bases in the middle.

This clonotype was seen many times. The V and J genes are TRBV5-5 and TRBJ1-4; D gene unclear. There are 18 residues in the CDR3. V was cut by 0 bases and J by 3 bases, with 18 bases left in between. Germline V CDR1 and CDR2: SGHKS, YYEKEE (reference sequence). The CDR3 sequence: CASSLAHTPRWANEKLFF. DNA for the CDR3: TGTGCCAGCAGCTTGGCCCACACTCCCCGGTGGGCTAATGAAAAACTGTTTTTT.

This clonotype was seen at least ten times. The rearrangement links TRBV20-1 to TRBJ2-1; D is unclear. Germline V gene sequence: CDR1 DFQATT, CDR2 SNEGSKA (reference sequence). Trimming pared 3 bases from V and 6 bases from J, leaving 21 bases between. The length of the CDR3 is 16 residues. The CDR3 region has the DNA TGCAGTGCTAGTAACATGATGGCTAGGGATACCAATGAGCAGTTCTTC. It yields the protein CSASNMMARDTNEQFF.

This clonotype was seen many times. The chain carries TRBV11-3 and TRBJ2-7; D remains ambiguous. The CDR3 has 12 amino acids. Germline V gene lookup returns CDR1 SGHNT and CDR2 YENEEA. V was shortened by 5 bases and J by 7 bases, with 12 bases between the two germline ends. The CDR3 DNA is TGTGCCAGCAGCGTCTCCTATGGGGAGCAGTACTTC. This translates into CASSVSYGEQYF.

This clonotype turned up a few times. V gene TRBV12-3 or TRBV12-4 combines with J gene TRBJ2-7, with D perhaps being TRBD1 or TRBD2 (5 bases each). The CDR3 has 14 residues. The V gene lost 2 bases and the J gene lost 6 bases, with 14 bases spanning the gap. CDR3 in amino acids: CASSLQGVWIEQYF. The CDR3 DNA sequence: TGTGCCAGCAGTTTACAGGGAGTCTGGATCGAGCAGTACTTC.

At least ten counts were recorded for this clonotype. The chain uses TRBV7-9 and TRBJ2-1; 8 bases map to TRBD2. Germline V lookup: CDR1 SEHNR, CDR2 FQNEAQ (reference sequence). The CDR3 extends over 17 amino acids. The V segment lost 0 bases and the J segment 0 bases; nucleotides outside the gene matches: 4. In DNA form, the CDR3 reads TGTGCCAGCAGCTTAGCGCGGGGGGCCAGCTCCTACAATGAGCAGTTCTTC. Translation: CASSLARGASSYNEQFF. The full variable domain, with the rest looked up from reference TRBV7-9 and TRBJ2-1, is DTGVSQNPRHKITKRGQNVTFRCDPISEHNRLYWYRQTLGQGPEFLTYFQNEAQLEKSRLLSDRFSAERPKGSFSTLEIQRTEQGDSAMYLCASSLARGASSYNEQFFGPGTRLTVL.

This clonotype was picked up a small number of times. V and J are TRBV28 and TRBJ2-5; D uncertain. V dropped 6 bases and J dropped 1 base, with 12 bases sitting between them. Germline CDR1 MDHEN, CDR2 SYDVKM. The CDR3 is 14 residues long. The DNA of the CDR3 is TGTGCCAGCAGACGAACCGGAACCCAAGAGACCCAGTACTTC. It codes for CASRRTGTQETQYF.

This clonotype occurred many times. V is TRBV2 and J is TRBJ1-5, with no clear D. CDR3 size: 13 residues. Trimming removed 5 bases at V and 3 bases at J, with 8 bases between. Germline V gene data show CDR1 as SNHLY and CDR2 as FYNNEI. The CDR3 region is CASSSGINQPQHF. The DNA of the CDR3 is TGTGCCAGCAGTTCCGGGATCAATCAGCCCCAGCATTTT.